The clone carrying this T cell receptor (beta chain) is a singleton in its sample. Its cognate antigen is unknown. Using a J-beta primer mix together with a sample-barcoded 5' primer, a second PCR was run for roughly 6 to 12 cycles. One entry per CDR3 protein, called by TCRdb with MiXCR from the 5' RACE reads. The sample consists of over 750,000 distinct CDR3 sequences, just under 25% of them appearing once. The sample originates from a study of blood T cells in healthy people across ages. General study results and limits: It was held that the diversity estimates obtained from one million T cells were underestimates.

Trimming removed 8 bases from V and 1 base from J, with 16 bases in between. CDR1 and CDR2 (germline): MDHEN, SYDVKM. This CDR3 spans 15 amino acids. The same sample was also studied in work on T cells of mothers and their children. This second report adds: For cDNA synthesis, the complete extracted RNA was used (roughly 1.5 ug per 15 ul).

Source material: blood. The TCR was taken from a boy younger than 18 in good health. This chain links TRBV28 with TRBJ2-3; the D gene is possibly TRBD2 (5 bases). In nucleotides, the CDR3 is TGTGCCAGCCATAGCGCCCCAGCGGGCACAGATACGCAGTATTTT. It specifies CASHSAPAGTDTQYF.